The 27 T cell receptor beta chains given below trace back to one sample, sequenced in a study of blood T cell repertoires in COVID-19. Sequencing used immunoSEQ multiplex PCR; TCRdb keeps in-frame clones, though not all of them. The table has 220,000 or so clones, 80% to 90% seen once; the top ten hold around 3%. The specimen was peripheral blood. Every receptor here comes from a man aged 50 or older who had recovered from COVID-19.

The genes are TRBV2 and TRBJ2-1, with 7 nucleotides matching TRBD2. Germline-derived CDR1 and CDR2 are SNHLY and FYNNEI. The CDR3 loop spans 17 amino acids. After removal of 6 bases from V and 1 base from J, the junction contained 12 bases not matched to a gene. The CDR3 protein is CASRGLLAGVSYNEQFF. DNA for the CDR3: TGTGCCAGCAGGGGCTTATTAGCGGGTGTTTCCTACAATGAGCAGTTCTTC.

This clone was seen a single time. CDR3: CASSQSRTGVNTGELFF. The CDR3 nucleotides are TGCGCCAGCAGTCAATCCCGGACAGGGGTGAACACCGGGGAGCTGTTTTTT. This chain joins TRBV23-1 and TRBJ2-2; 9 bases agree with TRBD1. TRBV23-1 is placed among ORFs of uncertain function. The CDR3 is 17 residues long. The ends lost 0 bases at V and 1 base at J; junction bases unmatched: 3.

The chain couples TRBV6-5 to TRBJ1-1; possible D gene TRBD1, 6 bases. Germline V gene sequence: CDR1 MNHEY, CDR2 SVGAGI. Trimming stripped 6 bases from V and 2 bases from J, with 10 bases between. The CDR3 contains 13 residues. The CDR3 region is CASRLQGNTEAFF. The CDR3 nucleotides read TGTGCCAGCAGGCTACAGGGAAACACTGAAGCTTTCTTT.

The rearrangement links TRBV5-4 to TRBJ1-2, with TRBD1 as a possible D gene (6 bases). The germline V gene has CDR1 SGHNT and CDR2 YYREEE (reference sequence). The CDR3 extends over 16 amino acids. The V and J ends lost 3 bases and 5 bases respectively, with 20 bases between them. As DNA, the CDR3 is TGTGCCAGCAGCTCCTACACAGGGAGAGTTGTTTATGGCTACACCTTC. Encoded protein: CASSSYTGRVVYGYTF. Full variable domain (missing parts from reference TRBV5-4 and TRBJ1-2): ETGVTQSPTHLIKTRGQQVTLRCSSQSGHNTVSWYQQALGQGPQFIFQYYREEENGRGNFPPRFSGLQFPNYSSELNVNALELDDSALYLCASSSYTGRVVYGYTFGSGTRLTVV.

This clone was seen a single time. V usage is TRBV19 and J usage is TRBJ1-1; D might be TRBD1 (5 bases). The CDR3 spans 16 residues. CDR1 LNHDA and CDR2 SQIVND come from the germline V gene (reference sequence). The V and J ends lost 6 bases and 1 base respectively, with 18 bases between them. CDR3 nucleotide sequence: TGTGCCAGTAGAGTATCTGGGGTCAGGGAGAACACTGAAGCTTTCTTT. This encodes CASRVSGVRENTEAFF.

This sequence joins TRBV15 and TRBJ2-6, with 7 bases aligning to TRBD1. Germline V CDR1 and CDR2: LNHNV, YYDKDF (reference sequence). The length of the CDR3 is 18 residues. Trimming took 5 bases from V and 0 from J; bases not matched to a gene: 10. For the CDR3, the DNA is TGTGCCACCAGCGACAGGGTCCTGTCTAGCTCTGGGGCCAACGTCCTGACTTTC. This sequence encodes CATSDRVLSSSGANVLTF. The variable domain in full, with the rest retrieved from reference TRBV15 and TRBJ2-6, is DAMVIQNPRYQVTQFGKPVTLSCSQTLNHNVMYWYQQKSSQAPKLLFHYYDKDFNNEADTPDNFQSRRPNTSFCFLDIRSPGLGDTAMYLCATSDRVLSSSGANVLTFGAGSRLTVL.

The count of this clone is one. The chain recombines TRBV7-8 with TRBJ2-1; 8 nucleotides agree with TRBD2. V shed 5 bases, J shed 8 bases, and the junction held 8 bases outside the gene matches. The CDR3 totals 14 residues. From germline, CDR1 is SGHVS and CDR2 FQNEAQ. CDR3 loop: CASSKYGTRDEQFF. The CDR3 DNA is TGTGCCAGCAGCAAATACGGGACTAGGGATGAGCAGTTCTTC.

The chain uses TRBV28 and TRBJ2-3, with 7 bases that match TRBD1. V lost 5 bases, J lost 1 base, and 9 bases stayed unmatched. The CDR3 runs to 16 residues. Germline V gene data show CDR1 as MDHEN and CDR2 as SYDVKM. CDR3 in DNA: TGTGCCAGCAGTCCCCAACCGACAGGGCGCACAGATACGCAGTATTTT. This translates into CASSPQPTGRTDTQYF.

This clone appeared a single time. This rearrangement joins TRBV28 to TRBJ2-1; TRBD2 aligns across 11 bases. The CDR3 is 15 residues long. J was trimmed by 8 bases and V by 5 bases; bases with no gene match: 8. Looked up from germline, CDR1 is MDHEN and CDR2 is SYDVKM. The chain's CDR3 is CASSVAGGRGYEQFF. For the CDR3, the DNA is TGTGCCAGCAGTGTAGCGGGAGGGCGGGGATATGAGCAGTTCTTC.

The chain couples TRBV28 to TRBJ2-7; a possible D gene is TRBD1 (5 bases). V shed 7 bases and J shed 4 bases, with 11 bases lying between them. This CDR3 is built from 12 residues. Germline V gene sequence: CDR1 MDHEN, CDR2 SYDVKM. The CDR3 region has the DNA TGTGCCAGCACAGCAGGGTTGTACGAGCAGTACTTC. Its translation: CASTAGLYEQYF.

This clone appeared a few times. The rearrangement links TRBV30 to TRBJ2-7; a weak D match, TRBD1 (6 bases). The CDR3 spans 15 residues. In germline, CDR1 is GTSNPN, CDR2 SVGIG (reference sequence). V lost 8 bases and J lost 3, with 23 bases in between. CDR3 amino acids: CARRLGREGGYEQYF. CDR3 DNA sequence: TGTGCCCGACGACTGGGGCGTGAAGGGGGCTACGAGCAGTACTTC.

The chain joins TRBV9 to TRBJ2-3; D gene uncertain. The germline gives CDR1 SGDLS, CDR2 YYNGEE. This CDR3 is 14 amino acids long. V was clipped by 0 bases and J by 4 bases, with 9 bases between them. The CDR3 region has the DNA TGTGCCAGCAGCGTAGGTACTGGTGCAGATACGCAGTATTTT. This sequence encodes CASSVGTGADTQYF.

This clone was seen once. The chain links TRBV29-1 to TRBJ2-1; 8 bases are shared with TRBD2. Unmatched junction bases numbered 5, after V lost 0 bases and J lost 7 bases. The germline CDR1 and CDR2 sequences are SQVTM and ANQGSEA. The CDR3 is 14 residues long. CDR3 sequence (DNA): TGCAGCGTTGAAGACCGGACTAGCCGTAATGAGCAGTTCTTC. Translating it yields CSVEDRTSRNEQFF.

The sample holds one count of this clone. The chain uses TRBV28 and TRBJ2-4; tentative D call: TRBD1 (5 bases). Germline assignment: CDR1 MDHEN and CDR2 SYDVKM. The CDR3 sequence is 14 residues long. The V end lost 3 bases, the J end lost 5 bases, and 11 bases lay between the germline ends. CDR3 coding DNA: TGTGCCAGCAGTTTGGCAGGGCGACAAAACATTCAGTACTTC. As protein: CASSLAGRQNIQYF.

The chain couples TRBV7-2 to TRBJ2-5, with a weak D call TRBD2 (6 bases). Trimming took off 1 base at V and 5 bases at J, with 14 bases between the two ends. Germline assignment: CDR1 SGHTA and CDR2 FQGNSA. The CDR3 has 15 residues. CDR3 DNA: TGTGCCAGCAGCTTAGGCTGGGGGGTTCAGGAGACCCAGTACTTC. Its protein is CASSLGWGVQETQYF. The variable domain in full, with the rest retrieved from reference TRBV7-2 and TRBJ2-5, is GAGVSQSPSNKVTEKGKDVELRCDPISGHTALYWYRQSLGQGLEFLIYFQGNSAPDKSGLPSDRFSAERTGGSVSTLTIQRTQQEDSAVYLCASSLGWGVQETQYFGPGTRLLVL.

The chain joins TRBV5-4 to TRBJ2-3; 11 bases are shared with TRBD1. This CDR3 comprises 17 residues. Trimming cost V 4 bases and J 4 bases; bases outside gene matches: 11. Germline V CDR1 and CDR2: SGHNT, YYREEE (reference sequence). For the CDR3, the DNA is TGTGCCAGCAGCCCGAGCCGGGACAGGGGGTGGGCAGATACGCAGTATTTT. Amino acids: CASSPSRDRGWADTQYF.

This clone was seen more than once but under ten times. The CDR3 region has the DNA TGTGCCACCAGTGATCCCGGGACAAGGACGCAGGAGCTGTTTTTT. Protein product: CATSDPGTRTQELFF. The genes are TRBV24-1 and TRBJ2-2; a weak D match, TRBD1 (6 bases). The V end lost 3 bases, the J end lost 10 bases, and 17 bases lay between the germline ends. Germline values: CDR1 KGHDR, CDR2 SFDVKD. The CDR3 extends over 15 amino acids.

This chain connects TRBV9 to TRBJ2-7, with TRBD1 matching over 9 bases. The J segment lost 5 bases and the V segment lost 3 bases, leaving 12 bases of the junction unmatched. CDR3 size: 16 residues. Germline CDR1 and CDR2: SGDLS and YYNGEE. CDR3 sequence reads: CASSARPGTGFDEQYF. The CDR3 nucleotides are TGTGCCAGCAGCGCGAGGCCCGGGACAGGGTTTGACGAGCAGTACTTC.

V gene TRBV5-4 combines with J gene TRBJ2-7; TRBD2 matches at 7 bases. Germline lookup yields CDR1 SGHNT and CDR2 YYREEE (reference sequence). CDR3 length: 13 residues. The V gene end was trimmed by 7 bases and the J gene end by 4 bases; junction bases not matched to a gene: 8. The CDR3 loop reads CASLGGSRYEQYF. For the CDR3, the DNA is TGTGCCAGCCTTGGCGGGAGTAGGTACGAGCAGTACTTC.

The CDR3 is CASQFGQGHIQYF. As DNA, the CDR3 is TGTGCCAGCCAATTCGGACAGGGGCACATTCAGTACTTC. The rearrangement uses TRBV19 and TRBJ2-4; 9 bases match TRBD1. There are 13 residues in the CDR3. V shed 9 bases, J shed 8 bases, and the junction held 8 bases outside the gene matches. The germline V gene has CDR1 LNHDA and CDR2 SQIVND (reference sequence).

The chain uses TRBV3-1 (or the pseudogene TRBV3-2) and TRBJ1-2; TRBD1 aligns across 8 bases. From germline, CDR1 is LGHDT and CDR2 YNNKEL (reference sequence). The length of the CDR3 is 13 residues. Losses at the gene ends were 4 bases for V and 6 bases for J; bases not matched to a gene: 4. CDR3 nucleotide sequence: TGTGCCAGCAGCCCCCGGACAGGGAATGGCTACACCTTC. As protein: CASSPRTGNGYTF.

The chain carries TRBV12-3 or TRBV12-4 and TRBJ1-2; D is unresolved. Trimming pared 1 base from V and 5 bases from J, leaving 5 bases between. The CDR3 is 12 amino acids. The CDR3 here is CASSLGIYGYTF. The CDR3 nucleotides are TGTGCCAGCAGTTTAGGTATATATGGCTACACCTTC.

The chain uses TRBV7-9 and TRBJ1-5; no clear D gene. CDR1 and CDR2 from the germline V gene are SEHNR and FQNEAQ (reference sequence). Trimming stripped 0 bases from V and 6 bases from J, with 9 bases between. The CDR3 loop spans 14 amino acids. CDR3 bases: TGTGCCAGCAGCTTAGCCTCTGGGCTTCAGCCCCAGCATTTT. It is translated as CASSLASGLQPQHF. The full variable domain, its missing parts supplied by reference TRBV7-9 and TRBJ1-5, is DTGVSQNPRHKITKRGQNVTFRCDPISEHNRLYWYRQTLGQGPEFLTYFQNEAQLEKSRLLSDRFSAERPKGSFSTLEIQRTEQGDSAMYLCASSLASGLQPQHFGDGTRLSIL.

The rearrangement joins TRBV6-5 to TRBJ2-7, with 8 bases fitting TRBD2. Unmatched junction bases numbered 4, after V lost 7 bases and J lost 2 bases. The CDR3 loop spans 13 amino acids. Per germline, CDR1 MNHEY and CDR2 SVGAGI. The CDR3 region is CASKAGGTYEQYF. The DNA of the CDR3 is TGTGCCAGCAAGGCGGGAGGAACCTACGAGCAGTACTTC.

This chain links TRBV6-1 with TRBJ2-7, with TRBD2 identical over 15 bases. Germline assignment: CDR1 MNHNS and CDR2 SASEGT. There are 15 residues in the CDR3. V trimming: 3 bases; J trimming: 12 bases; junction bases outside the gene matches: 9. As DNA, the CDR3 is TGTGCCAGCAGTGACCCCGGACTAGCGGGAGGGCCCTGGTACTTC. Translated: CASSDPGLAGGPWYF.

The chain is built from TRBV28 and TRBJ2-7; 8 positions agree with TRBD1. This CDR3 region has 13 residues. From germline, CDR1 is MDHEN and CDR2 SYDVKM. Losses at the gene ends were 6 bases for V and 5 bases for J; bases not matched to a gene: 6. In DNA, the CDR3 is TGTGCCAGCAGATACAGGGGGTTAGACGAGCAGTACTTC. Encoded protein: CASRYRGLDEQYF.

V and J are TRBV28 and TRBJ2-6, with TRBD1 matching over 11 bases. Germline-derived CDR1 and CDR2 are MDHEN and SYDVKM. The CDR3 sequence is 18 residues long. The ends lost 3 bases at V and 0 bases at J; junction bases unmatched: 4. The CDR3 sequence: CASSFLGTGGSGANVLTF. CDR3 nucleotides: TGTGCCAGCAGTTTCCTAGGGACAGGGGGCTCTGGGGCCAACGTCCTGACTTTC.